The rows below give T cell receptor beta chains drawn from one sample of a study of blood T cell repertoires in COVID-19. Clones were sequenced by immunoSEQ multiplex PCR, and TCRdb holds only the in-frame ones, with some missing. The table has about 83,000 clones, 87% seen once; the top ten hold less than 3.5%. Specimen: peripheral blood. The receptors derive from a woman in her forties or fifties with active or convalescent COVID-19. Both conserved end residues are part of each CDR3. The order of the fields is clone size, V gene, D gene, J gene, CDR3 DNA, CDR3 protein. A D gene is named only where the DNA matches it firmly. The listing skips clone size in some rows; elsewhere it reads once, few, many or a size class.

.	TRBV5-5	.	TRBJ2-3	TGTGCCAGCAGCTTGAAACAGGGACTAACAGATACGCAGTATTTT	CASSLKQGLTDTQYF
.	TRBV10-3	TRBD1	TRBJ1-2	TGTGCCATCAGTGAGGGGACAGCCACAGGCTACACCTTC	CAISEGTATGYTF
.	TRBV2	.	TRBJ2-1	TGTGCCAGCAGTGACTCTGGCGGGGGAAGGGGGGAGCAGTTCTTC	CASSDSGGGRGEQFF
.	TRBV6-5	.	TRBJ1-1	TGTGCCAGCAGTTACGGTACAGGATCAACTGAAGCTTTCTTT	CASSYGTGSTEAFF
.	TRBV5-1	TRBD1	TRBJ2-7	TGCGCCAGCAGCACAGGGACAGAGGAGGCCTACGAGCAGTACTTC	CASSTGTEEAYEQYF
.	TRBV5-4	TRBD1	TRBJ1-1	TGTGCCAGCGGGACAGCAGAACGTGAAGCTTTCTTT	CASGTAEREAFF
.	TRBV7-9	TRBD2	TRBJ2-7	TGTGCCAGCAGCCAGGGACTAGAGCAGTACTTC	CASSQGLEQYF
.	TRBV15	.	TRBJ2-7	TGTGCCACCAAAAACAGGGACCCCTACGAGCAGTACTTC	CATKNRDPYEQYF
.	TRBV11-2	TRBD1	TRBJ1-1	TGTGCCAGCAGCCCGACAGGGGGCATCTCGGAAGCTTTCTTT	CASSPTGGISEAFF
.	TRBV9	.	TRBJ2-7	TGTGCCAGCAGCGTAGCGGACACCGGAGGGTCCTACGAGCAGTACTTC	CASSVADTGGSYEQYF
.	TRBV6-5	TRBD1	TRBJ1-2	TGTGCCAGCAGGACAGGGGGCGCAGGGGGTGGCTACACCTTC	CASRTGGAGGGYTF
.	TRBV6-5	.	TRBJ1-5	TGTGCCAGTGCGACGGGTCTTTCGGCTAATCAGCCCCAGCATTTT	CASATGLSANQPQHF
.	TRBV5-1	.	TRBJ1-1	TGCGCCAGCAGCCCTCGGCAGGGCGATGAAGCTTTCTTT	CASSPRQGDEAFF
.	TRBV6-6	TRBD1	TRBJ1-2	TGTGCCAGCATCAACAGGGGGCATGACTATGGCTACACCTTC	CASINRGHDYGYTF
.	TRBV7-2	TRBD1	TRBJ2-5	TGTGCCAGCAGCTTAGGTGCAGGGGGACAAGAGACCCAGTACTTC	CASSLGAGGQETQYF
.	TRBV5-1	TRBD1	TRBJ1-2	TGCGCCAGCAGCTTGGTAGACAGGGGGTCTGGGGGCTACACCTTC	CASSLVDRGSGGYTF
.	TRBV6-6	TRBD1	TRBJ1-6	TGTGCCAGCAGAACGACAGGGGGACGTATTTCACCCCTCCACTTT	CASRTTGGRISPLHF
.	TRBV15	TRBD1	TRBJ2-1	TGTGCCACCAGCCGCCGGACAGGGTCCTACAATGAGCAGTTCTTC	CATSRRTGSYNEQFF
.	TRBV30	.	TRBJ2-1	TGTGCCTGGGGGGTAGCGGAACTAATATACAATGAGCAGTTCTTC	CAWGVAELIYNEQFF
.	TRBV9	TRBD2	TRBJ2-7	TGTGCCAGCAGCGTAGCTAGCGGGGGTTACGAGCAGTACTTC	CASSVASGGYEQYF
.	TRBV5-6	TRBD2	TRBJ2-3	TGTGCCAGCAGACTAGCGGGGCTCACAGATACGCAGTATTTT	CASRLAGLTDTQYF
.	TRBV6-2/TRBV6-3	.	TRBJ1-6	TGTGCCAGCAGTTCCACCCAGAGGAATAATTCACCCCTCCACTTT	CASSSTQRNNSPLHF
once	TRBV3-1/TRBV3-2	TRBD2	TRBJ2-7	TGTGCCAGCAGCCAGGACATCGATCGGACTAGCGGGTTCACCTACGAGCAGTACTTC	CASSQDIDRTSGFTYEQYF
.	TRBV3-1/TRBV3-2	.	TRBJ2-2	TGTGCCAGCAGCCCCCTTGGCTGGCGGGGGAACACCGGGGAGCTGTTTTTT	CASSPLGWRGNTGELFF
once	TRBV7-9	.	TRBJ2-5	TGTGCCAGCAGCTTAGTAGTCGGCGGGGGCCCAGGGGAGACCCAGTACTTC	CASSLVVGGGPGETQYF
.	TRBV4-3	.	TRBJ1-2	TGCGCCAGCAGCCAAGGCCGACACGTTCCGGGCTACACCTTC	CASSQGRHVPGYTF
.	TRBV27	TRBD1	TRBJ2-7	TGTGCCAGCAGTTTATCGGATCCCCGGACAGGGGTCGTTGTCTACGAGCAGTACTTC	CASSLSDPRTGVVVYEQYF
.	TRBV20-1	.	TRBJ2-4	TGCAGTGCCGCAGGGGTAAACATTCAGTACTTC	CSAAGVNIQYF